These T cell receptor beta chains were read from a single sample in a study of radiotherapy plus CTLA-4 blockade in lung cancer. Clones were sequenced by immunoSEQ multiplex PCR, and TCRdb holds only the in-frame ones, with some missing. The table lists tens of thousands of clones, 60% to 80% of them singletons. Sequences were derived from peripheral blood, sampled from a patient treated with radiotherapy plus ipilimumab. These receptor sequences come from a human donor with non-small cell lung cancer who had stable disease on radiotherapy plus ipilimumab. Both conserved end residues are part of each CDR3. D genes are given only for firm matches. Only part of the rows carry a size: once, few, many, or a class if the clone is expanded.

>TRBJ1-4|few|TRBV6-5|TRBD1
TGTGCCAGCAGTAGAGGACAGGGGCGAGATGAAAAACTGTTTTTT
CASSRGQGRDEKLFF
>TRBJ2-1|-|TRBV5-1|TRBD1
TGCGCCAGCAGCTGGGGGACAGGTGACAATGAGCAGTTCTTC
CASSWGTGDNEQFF
>TRBJ2-6|-|TRBV6-5|-
TGTGCCAGCAGTTACTCGAGAGGGGTCGGGGCCAACGTCCTGACTTTC
CASSYSRGVGANVLTF
>TRBJ1-1|-|TRBV7-4|-
TGTGCCAGCAGATTAAAGAGGACGGGACGGAACACTGAAGCTTTCTTT
CASRLKRTGRNTEAFF
>TRBJ2-5|-|TRBV29-1|TRBD1
TGCAGCGTGGGTGAGACAGGGGGCTCCAAGTACTTC
CSVGETGGSKYF
>TRBJ1-2|-|TRBV7-9|-
TGTGCCAGCAGCCACGGGAGCCAGAGTGGCTACACCTTC
CASSHGSQSGYTF
>TRBJ1-1|once|TRBV7-2|TRBD1
TGTGCCAGCAGCTTAGCGACAGGGGATATTAAAGCTTTCTTT
CASSLATGDIKAFF
>TRBJ1-1|-|TRBV20-1|-
TGCAGTGCTAGCTTCTTGACTGAAGCTTTCTTT
CSASFLTEAFF
>TRBJ1-4|-|TRBV28|-
TGTGCCAGCAGTTTACCGCCTAATGAAAAACTGTTTTTT
CASSLPPNEKLFF
>TRBJ1-3|-|TRBV30|-
TGTGCCTGGAGTATCGGCACCTTCGGTGGAAACACCATATATTTT
CAWSIGTFGGNTIYF
>TRBJ2-3|few|TRBV9|-
TGTGCCAGCAGCGCGAGGGTTATGGGAGATACGCAGTATTTT
CASSARVMGDTQYF
>TRBJ2-3|-|TRBV27|-
TGTGCCAGCGCGGTAGCGACTCCTAGCACAGATACGCAGTATTTT
CASAVATPSTDTQYF
>TRBJ1-3|-|TRBV4-3|-
TGCGCCAGCAGCCAAGGGGTAGGGGCAAACTCTGGAAACACCATATATTTT
CASSQGVGANSGNTIYF
>TRBJ2-3|-|TRBV6-4|TRBD2
TGTGCCAGCAGTCAGCGGGGGGCCCAGGGAGATACGCAGTATTTT
CASSQRGAQGDTQYF
>TRBJ1-6|few|TRBV7-2|-
TGTGCCAGCAGCCCCCGACGCACAGGAACCGTGAATTCACCCCTCCACTTT
CASSPRRTGTVNSPLHF
>TRBJ2-7|few|TRBV20-1|-
TGCAGTGCTACGACAGGTGGCGAGCAGTACTTC
CSATTGGEQYF
>TRBJ1-2|few|TRBV5-1|-
TGCGCCAGCAGCCCAGAAGGTAGGGGCGGCTACACCTTC
CASSPEGRGGYTF
>TRBJ1-1|-|TRBV4-1|TRBD1
TGCGCCAGCAGCCAGGGGGACAGGCCGAGGACTGAAGCTTTCTTT
CASSQGDRPRTEAFF
>TRBJ1-2|-|TRBV15|-
TGTGCCACCAGCTCGCACAGGGAAAACTATGGCTACACCTTC
CATSSHRENYGYTF
>TRBJ2-1|-|TRBV7-7|-
TGTGCCAGCAGCTTAGGTAGGACGGATGAGCAGTTCTTC
CASSLGRTDEQFF
>TRBJ1-5|-|TRBV19|TRBD1
TGTGCCAGTAGTAGGGGACAGGGGCTACTTCAGCCCCAGCATTTT
CASSRGQGLLQPQHF
>TRBJ1-1|-|TRBV6-6|-
TGTGCCAGCAGTTACTCGGGGGTCACCACTGAAGCTTTCTTT
CASSYSGVTTEAFF
>TRBJ2-5|-|TRBV15|-
TGTGCCACGACTCCGAGCGGACAAGAGACCCAGTACTTC
CATTPSGQETQYF
>TRBJ2-7|-|TRBV10-2|-
TGCGCCAGCACCGCAGGGGAGTGGTACGAGCAGTACTTC
CASTAGEWYEQYF
>TRBJ2-1|-|TRBV5-1|-
TGCGCCAGCAGCTTGGAATACGACAAAGTGGGCAATGAGCAGTTCTTC
CASSLEYDKVGNEQFF
>TRBJ1-2|-|TRBV4-1|-
TGCGCCAGCAGCCAAGATAGGGACCCGATGAGGCATGGCTACACCTTC
CASSQDRDPMRHGYTF
>TRBJ2-5|-|TRBV5-6|-
TGTGCCAGCAGCTCGATGTACCAAGAGACCCAGTACTTC
CASSSMYQETQYF
>TRBJ1-6|-|TRBV18|TRBD1
TGTGCCAGCTCATCTGGACAGGGGGCTGGGTCACCCCTCCACTTT
CASSSGQGAGSPLHF
>TRBJ1-5|-|TRBV6-5|-
TGTGCCAGCAGTTCTGGGTCCGGCAATCAGCCCCAGCATTTT
CASSSGSGNQPQHF
>TRBJ2-1|-|TRBV10-3|-
TGTGCCATCAGTGAAGGGGGTTATACATTGGATGAGCAGTTCTTC
CAISEGGYTLDEQFF
>TRBJ2-3|-|TRBV13|-
TGTGCCAGCAGCTTGGCCCGACGGGGGCGGGATACGCAGTATTTT
CASSLARRGRDTQYF
>TRBJ2-1|once|TRBV9|-
TGTGCCAGCAGCGCCGTCATTGGCGATGAGCAGTTCTTC
CASSAVIGDEQFF
>TRBJ1-3|-|TRBV5-8|-
TGTGCCAGCAGCTTGTCGGGATCTGGAAACACCATATATTTT
CASSLSGSGNTIYF
>TRBJ1-5|-|TRBV6-4|-
TGTGCCAGCAGTGCGGAAGCGAGCAATCAGCCCCAGCATTTT
CASSAEASNQPQHF
>TRBJ2-3|-|TRBV10-3|-
TGTGCCATCAGTGATCTGATGGCCGACACAGATACGCAGTATTTT
CAISDLMADTDTQYF
>TRBJ1-2|-|TRBV7-8|-
TGTGCCAGCAGCTTAGGTTCGGAAGGCGGTGGCTACACCTTC
CASSLGSEGGGYTF
>TRBJ1-3|-|TRBV7-2|TRBD1
TGTGCCAGCAGCTCCTACAGGGGGGGGGTTGGAGGTGACACCATATATTTT
CASSSYRGGVGGDTIYF
>TRBJ2-3|-|TRBV28|-
TGTGCCAGCAGTCTCCCCCTGGGGGGAGCAGATACGCAGTATTTT
CASSLPLGGADTQYF
>TRBJ1-3|-|TRBV11-3|TRBD1
TGTGCCAGCAGCTTAGGACTGCTAGTTGGGACAGGGGACGGAAACACCATATATTTT
CASSLGLLVGTGDGNTIYF
>TRBJ1-5|-|TRBV5-1|TRBD1
TGCGCCAGCAGCTTCGGGGGGACAGGGAATCAGCCCCAGCATTTT
CASSFGGTGNQPQHF
>TRBJ2-6|once|TRBV10-3|-
TGTGCCATCAGTGGAGGACGGGAAGGGGTCCACTCTGGGGCCAACGTCCTGACTTTC
CAISGGREGVHSGANVLTF
>TRBJ1-2|-|TRBV5-1|-
TGCGCCAGCAGCTCCAGCCCAGGGGACGGTAACTATGGCTACACCTTC
CASSSSPGDGNYGYTF
>TRBJ1-6|-|TRBV15|TRBD1
TGTGCCACCAGCAGATACAAAACAGGGGTGTCACCCCTCCACTTT
CATSRYKTGVSPLHF
>TRBJ2-1|-|TRBV10-3|TRBD1
TGTGCCATCAGTGACGGGACAGGGATTGTTGAGCAGTTCTTC
CAISDGTGIVEQFF
>TRBJ2-2|once|TRBV27|-
TGTGCCAGCAGTCGGGGGTTTCGGGTCACCGGGGAGCTGTTTTTT
CASSRGFRVTGELFF
>TRBJ2-1|once|TRBV5-4|-
TGTGCCAGCAGCTTACTAAACAGGGAGGGTGAGCAGTTCTTC
CASSLLNREGEQFF
>TRBJ2-2|-|TRBV19|TRBD1
TGTGCCAGTAGCGGGACAGGGGGAACCGGGGAGCTGTTTTTT
CASSGTGGTGELFF
>TRBJ1-2|-|TRBV29-1|TRBD1
TGCAGCGTCGGACAGGGCGGCGACTATGGCTACACCTTC
CSVGQGGDYGYTF
>TRBJ2-5|few|TRBV11-2|-
TGTGCCAGCAGCTTAAAATTCGACAGGACTTGGGAGACCCAGTACTTC
CASSLKFDRTWETQYF
>TRBJ1-1|few|TRBV19|TRBD1
TGTGCCAGTAGTTTCCCGACAGGGGGCTCTGAAGCTTTCTTT
CASSFPTGGSEAFF
>TRBJ1-5|-|TRBV10-3|TRBD1
TGTGCCACCAACGCAGGGGGGAATCAGCCCCAGCATTTT
CATNAGGNQPQHF
>TRBJ2-3|-|TRBV10-1|TRBD1
TGCGCCAGCAGTAACCCCGGACAGGGAAGCACAGATACGCAGTATTTT
CASSNPGQGSTDTQYF
>TRBJ1-1|-|TRBV6-1|-
TGTGCCAGCAGTGCGACCACATTCGGTTTCACTGAAGCTTTCTTT
CASSATTFGFTEAFF
>TRBJ1-2|-|TRBV6-1|-
TGTGCCAGCAGACCCCGACAGCCTAACTATGGCTACACCTTC
CASRPRQPNYGYTF
>TRBJ1-4|-|TRBV6-1|-
TGTGCCAGCAGTGAGATAGGGGCCAATGAAAAACTGTTTTTT
CASSEIGANEKLFF
>TRBJ1-2|-|TRBV6-1|-
TGTGCCAGCACCTACCCGAGACCTAACTATGGCTACACCTTC
CASTYPRPNYGYTF
>TRBJ1-4|-|TRBV7-6|-
TGTGCCAGCAGCTCAGGGAACACTAATGAAAAACTGTTTTTT
CASSSGNTNEKLFF